The clone carrying this TCR beta chain was recorded a few times. Antigen: not known. The data derive from a study of cytomegalovirus exposure and HLA in healthy donors. Turning to the study itself: In an earlier analysis, around 100 million unique TCR beta sequences were found from about 179 million T cells. Findings of the study overall: Reports credit the classifier with highly specific, highly sensitive diagnosis of cytomegalovirus status. In a later analysis, approximately 18,000 TCR beta sequences were associated with HLA alleles at 0.05 false discovery rate. In a later analysis, DRB1 alleles had the most associated TCRs; HLA-C alleles the fewest.

The CDR3 totals 13 residues. V gave up 6 bases and J gave up 7 bases; unmatched junction bases: 6. The germline CDR1 and CDR2 sequences are MNHEY and SVGAGI. Vbeta (60) and Jbeta (13) primers were used in the PCR. Clones were read by immunoSEQ multiplex PCR, and TCRdb kept only the in-frame ones, dropping some. In the table there are roughly 150,000 clones, around four fifths of which are singletons. The sample comprised PBMCs. J is TRBJ1-5 and V is TRBV6-5; 7 nucleotides line up with TRBD1. The receptor's source is a man aged 18 to 30 in good health and CMV-seropositive. CDR3 nucleotides: TGTGCCAGCAGGACAGGGTTAGGACAGCCCCAGCATTTT. Translating it yields CASRTGLGQPQHF.